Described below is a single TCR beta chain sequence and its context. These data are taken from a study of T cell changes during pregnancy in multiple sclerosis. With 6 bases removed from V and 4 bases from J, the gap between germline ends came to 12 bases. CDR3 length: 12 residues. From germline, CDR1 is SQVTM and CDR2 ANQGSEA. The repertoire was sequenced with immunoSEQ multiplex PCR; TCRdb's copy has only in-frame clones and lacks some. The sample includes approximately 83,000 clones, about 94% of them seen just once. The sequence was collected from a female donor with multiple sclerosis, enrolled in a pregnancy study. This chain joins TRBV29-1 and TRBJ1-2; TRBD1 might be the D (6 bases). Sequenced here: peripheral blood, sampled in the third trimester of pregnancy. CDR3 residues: CSVEQGTYGYTF. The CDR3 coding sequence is TGCAGCGTAGAACAGGGCACCTATGGCTACACCTTC.